This T cell receptor (beta chain) was documented in a study of CD8 T cells in Susac syndrome. This CDR3 is 18 amino acids long. CDR1 is SGHVS and CDR2 is FQNEAQ in the germline V gene. V dropped 5 bases and J dropped 1; count of bases not matched to a gene: 11. From blood CD8+ and CD4+ T cells, the TCR beta chain was sequenced. Negative isolation yielded CD8+ and CD4+ T cells; FACS enriched TEMRA cells. RNA totalling roughly 0.45 to 1 ug underwent reverse transcription with random hexamers. Across 54 Vbeta and 13 Jbeta, immunoSEQ multiplex PCR amplified TCR beta CDR3. TCRdb re-called the immunoSEQ multiplex PCR reads through MiXCR, storing one row per CDR3 protein. The top ten clones hold more than 0.5% of a sample with tens of thousands of distinct CDR3 sequences, roughly 96% of them seen once. This clonotype was detected only once.

This TCR was recovered from a human donor with Susac syndrome. Source material: CD8+ T cells from PBMCs. This chain joins TRBV7-8 and TRBJ1-1; TRBD1 aligns across 12 bases. CDR3 residues: CASSHLSGQGAKNTEAFF. The CDR3 nucleotides are TGTGCCAGCAGCCACCTTTCGGGACAGGGGGCTAAGAACACTGAAGCTTTCTTT.